Listed below are T cell receptor beta chains from one sample, sequenced in a study of CD8 T cells in ankylosing spondylitis. Using its own MiXCR run on the 5' RACE reads, TCRdb lists one record per CDR3 protein. The data show fewer than 250,000 distinct CDR3 sequences, with roughly a tenth seen just once and 2.6% held by the top ten. Sequenced sample: blood, either unsorted or a sorted T cell fraction (not recorded which). Every receptor here comes from a male donor with ankylosing spondylitis or in good health (not recorded which). Both conserved end residues are part of each CDR3. The order of the fields is CDR3 DNA, CDR3 protein, V gene, J gene, clone size, D gene. The D gene is left open where the match is weak. Expanded clones get a size class; other rows say once, few or many, or leave the size out.

TGTGCCAGCAGTTACGGGCATCCCCAAAGCGGAGAGACCCAGTACTTC,CASSYGHPQSGETQYF,TRBV6-5,TRBJ2-5,many,NA
TGTGCCAGCACCATCGGGGGGGGCTTCGGGGTACCCGGGGAGCTGTTTTTT,CASTIGGGFGVPGELFF,TRBV7-8,TRBJ2-2,many,TRBD2
TGCAGCGTCGCGGTGGGGGGGAACACTGAAGCTTTCTTT,CSVAVGGNTEAFF,TRBV29-1,TRBJ1-1,NA,NA
TGCAGTGCTGGGGGGCCGGAGACCCAGTACTTC,CSAGGPETQYF,TRBV20-1,TRBJ2-5,many,NA
TGTGCCAGCCGTCACAGGGGCTCCTATAATTCACCCCTCCACTTT,CASRHRGSYNSPLHF,TRBV3-1,TRBJ1-6,NA,TRBD1
TGTGCCAGCAGCCAAGACCTAGCGGGGGGGTCCAGCACAGATACGCAGTATTTT,CASSQDLAGGSSTDTQYF,TRBV4-2,TRBJ2-3,few,TRBD2
TGCGCCAGCAGCTTGGGACACCTTACCTACGAGCAGTACTTC,CASSLGHLTYEQYF,TRBV5-1,TRBJ2-7,many,NA
TGTGCCAGCAGCTCGACAGGGAGTCGGACCCAGTACTTC,CASSSTGSRTQYF,TRBV7-7,TRBJ2-5,few,TRBD1
TGTGCCAGCAGTGTAGCGGCCTCCTACAATGAGCAGTTCTTC,CASSVAASYNEQFF,TRBV2,TRBJ2-1,few,NA
TGCAGTGCTAGAACTAGCGGGAGGATCGCCTACGAGCAGTACTTC,CSARTSGRIAYEQYF,TRBV20-1,TRBJ2-7,NA,TRBD2
TGTGCCAGCAGTGAATATGGTTTAGCGGGCTACAATGAGCAGTTCTTC,CASSEYGLAGYNEQFF,TRBV25-1,TRBJ2-1,many,TRBD2
TGTGCCAGCAGTTTAGGACCGAGCTCTGGAAACACCATATATTTT,CASSLGPSSGNTIYF,TRBV6-5,TRBJ1-3,many,NA
TGTGCCAGCAGTTTGTACGGCCCGCGGGTGAACAATTCACCCCTCCACTTT,CASSLYGPRVNNSPLHF,TRBV12-3/TRBV12-4,TRBJ1-6,NA,NA
TGTGCCAGTAGTCCCTCCTCGAAGTCCGGGGAGCTGTTTTTT,CASSPSSKSGELFF,TRBV19,TRBJ2-2,many,NA
TGTGCCAGCAGCCTCACAGGGGGCTTGAACACTGAAGCTTTCTTT,CASSLTGGLNTEAFF,TRBV25-1,TRBJ1-1,many,TRBD1
TGCGCCAGCAGCTTGAATCGGGCTACCTCCTACAATGAGCAGTTCTTC,CASSLNRATSYNEQFF,TRBV5-1,TRBJ2-1,many,NA
TGTGCCAGTAGTACCGGGACAGGCCTCACCGGGGAGCTGTTTTTT,CASSTGTGLTGELFF,TRBV19,TRBJ2-2,many,TRBD1
TGCAGTGCACTTGTGGGGGGGCCCAGTCAGCCCCAGCATTTT,CSALVGGPSQPQHF,TRBV20-1,TRBJ1-5,NA,NA
TGTGCCATCAGTTTTAGCGGGAGTGAGACAGATACGCAGTATTTT,CAISFSGSETDTQYF,TRBV10-3,TRBJ2-3,many,TRBD2
TGTGCCAGCAGTTCCCTGACAGGGGCCAACAATGAGCAGTTCTTC,CASSSLTGANNEQFF,TRBV27,TRBJ2-1,once,TRBD1
TGTGCCAGCAGCCGACCGGGACAGGGCATCAATGAGCAGTTCTTC,CASSRPGQGINEQFF,TRBV7-2,TRBJ2-1,NA,TRBD1
TGCAGTGCTAGGGACAGACTTAATTCACCCCTCCACTTT,CSARDRLNSPLHF,TRBV20-1,TRBJ1-6,many,NA
TGTGCCAGCAGACATCAGGCGGTGAACACTGAAGCTTTCTTT,CASRHQAVNTEAFF,TRBV27,TRBJ1-1,many,NA
TGTGCCAGCAGTTACTCCCAGGGTGTAGGCACCGGGGAGCTGTTTTTT,CASSYSQGVGTGELFF,TRBV6-5,TRBJ2-2,NA,NA
TGCGCCAGCAGCTCGAGGACAGGGGGCACAGATACGCAGTATTTT,CASSSRTGGTDTQYF,TRBV5-1,TRBJ2-3,many,TRBD1
TGTGCCTCCGGGGGACATTCTGACACAGATACGCAGTATTTT,CASGGHSDTDTQYF,TRBV10-3,TRBJ2-3,few,NA
TGTGCCTGGAGTGGGCTAGCGGGAGGTCGATCCTACAATGAGCAGTTCTTC,CAWSGLAGGRSYNEQFF,TRBV30,TRBJ2-1,few,TRBD2
TGTGCCAGCAGCTTGGACACCTCCTACGAGCAGTACTTC,CASSLDTSYEQYF,TRBV7-2,TRBJ2-7,many,NA
TGTGCCAGCAGGGACCAAGGGCCCAGGGCTGAAGCTTTCTTT,CASRDQGPRAEAFF,TRBV6-4,TRBJ1-1,few,NA
TGTGCCAGCAGCTTAAGGGACAGGCGACCGAGGGTGGCTGAAGCTTTCTTT,CASSLRDRRPRVAEAFF,TRBV7-2,TRBJ1-1,many,TRBD1
TGCGCCAGCAGCTTGGCCGGGACTCTCACAGATACGCAGTATTTT,CASSLAGTLTDTQYF,TRBV5-1,TRBJ2-3,many,NA
TGTGCCAGCAGTTACCCGTCAGGGTCTTCCTACGAGCAGTACTTC,CASSYPSGSSYEQYF,TRBV6-5,TRBJ2-7,many,NA
TGTGCCAGCAGTTGGGCTCTGGGGAACACCGGGGAGCTGTTTTTT,CASSWALGNTGELFF,TRBV6-5,TRBJ2-2,many,NA
TGTGCCAGCAGGGGTCCCAGGGCGAGCAATCAGCCCCAGCATTTT,CASRGPRASNQPQHF,TRBV6-2/TRBV6-3,TRBJ1-5,few,NA
TGCAGCGTTCGAGGACTAGCGGGAATCAATGAGCAGTTCTTC,CSVRGLAGINEQFF,TRBV29-1,TRBJ2-1,many,TRBD2
TGTGCCATCAGTGACATTTACGGGATTAGCACAGATACGCAGTATTTT,CAISDIYGISTDTQYF,TRBV10-3,TRBJ2-3,many,NA
TGCGCCAGCAGCTTGTCAGGGCAGAACTATGGCTACACCTTC,CASSLSGQNYGYTF,TRBV5-1,TRBJ1-2,many,NA
TGTGCCAGCAGCTTATCCCCTAGCACAGATACGCAGTATTTT,CASSLSPSTDTQYF,TRBV7-2,TRBJ2-3,few,NA
TGTGCCAGCACTTATAGAGGGGTCCAAGAGACCCAGTACTTC,CASTYRGVQETQYF,TRBV5-6,TRBJ2-5,few,NA
TGTGCCAGCAGCCCTTTGGGGGGCCGAGAGACCCAGTACTTC,CASSPLGGRETQYF,TRBV7-7,TRBJ2-5,many,NA
TGTGCCAGCAGACACCCTACGGAGAACACTGAAGCTTTCTTT,CASRHPTENTEAFF,TRBV12-3/TRBV12-4,TRBJ1-1,many,NA
TGTGCCAGCAGCGGACAGGGGAGTCTTGAGCAGTTCTTC,CASSGQGSLEQFF,TRBV3-1,TRBJ2-1,NA,TRBD1
TGCAGTGCTAGCCCCTGGAAGGTAGCGGGAGCGAAAGTGGATGAGCAGTTCTTC,CSASPWKVAGAKVDEQFF,TRBV20-1,TRBJ2-1,many,TRBD2
TGTGCCACCAATGCCCTTGTAGAAAACACCATATATTTT,CATNALVENTIYF,TRBV10-3,TRBJ1-3,NA,NA
TGCAGCGTTAAGGACGAGGGGTCCACTGAAGCTTTCTTT,CSVKDEGSTEAFF,TRBV29-1,TRBJ1-1,many,NA
TGCAGCCTTACAGGAGGGGAGACCCAGTACTTC,CSLTGGETQYF,TRBV29-1,TRBJ2-5,many,NA
TGTGCCAGCAGCTTAGGTAGCAACCGAGATACGCAGTATTTT,CASSLGSNRDTQYF,TRBV13,TRBJ2-3,many,NA
TGTGCCAGCAGCTCCTATAATTCCCCGGGCGGTGAGCAGTTCTTC,CASSSYNSPGGEQFF,TRBV7-9,TRBJ2-1,few,NA
TGTGCCAGCAGCTTAGAAGGGGGCTCTGGAAACACCATATATTTT,CASSLEGGSGNTIYF,TRBV11-2,TRBJ1-3,NA,NA
TGCGCCAGCAGGGAGGGATCCTCCTACGAGCAGTACTTC,CASREGSSYEQYF,TRBV5-1,TRBJ2-7,many,NA
TGCGCCAGCAGCTTGTGGGGGGAGACCCAGTACTTC,CASSLWGETQYF,TRBV5-1,TRBJ2-5,NA,NA
TGTGCCAGCAGCCCCAGGACGGATTACACTGAAGCTTTCTTT,CASSPRTDYTEAFF,TRBV3-1,TRBJ1-1,many,NA
TGCGCCAGCAGCCAGGGACAGATCACAGATACGCAGTATTTT,CASSQGQITDTQYF,TRBV5-1,TRBJ2-3,NA,TRBD1
TGCGCCAGCAGCTTGGATGCAGGGGCGAACACTGAAGCTTTCTTT,CASSLDAGANTEAFF,TRBV5-1,TRBJ1-1,many,NA
TGCAGTGTCACTAGCGGGAGCTCCTACAATGAGCAGTTCTTC,CSVTSGSSYNEQFF,TRBV20-1,TRBJ2-1,many,TRBD2
TGCAGTGCTCCTGGGGGGATTGTCTCGATAGTAGAGACCCAGTACTTC,CSAPGGIVSIVETQYF,TRBV20-1,TRBJ2-5,many,NA
TGTGCCAGCAGCTACGTTGACGGGAACAATCAGCCCCAGCATTTT,CASSYVDGNNQPQHF,TRBV7-2,TRBJ1-5,NA,NA
TGCGCCAGCAGCCAAGGAAGTGTTACCCAAGAGACCCAGTACTTC,CASSQGSVTQETQYF,TRBV4-1,TRBJ2-5,many,NA
TGTGCCAGCAGCCAAACCTTTCTGTGGGGAGGAAACACCATATATTTT,CASSQTFLWGGNTIYF,TRBV4-2,TRBJ1-3,many,NA